The 21 T cell receptor beta chains presented below share a single source sample, sequenced in a study of T cells after yellow fever vaccination. In TCRdb, the 5' RACE reads were re-called with MiXCR into one record per CDR3 protein. The repertoire has tens of thousands of distinct CDR3 sequences, approximately 6.9% of them found once; the top ten carry around a third. The starting material was CD8+ T cells sorted from PBMCs, obtained 4 to 6 days after the first yellow fever vaccination. These receptors all stem from a young man who received the YFV17D yellow fever vaccine.

CDR3 amino acids: CASSQDVGYSYNEQFF. The CDR3 bases are TGCGCCAGCAGCCAAGATGTGGGGTACTCCTACAATGAGCAGTTCTTC. The V call is TRBV4-1, the J call TRBJ2-1; no firm D call. Per the germline V gene, CDR1 is MGHRA and CDR2 is YSYEKL. The V end lost 0 bases, the J end lost 0 bases, and 9 bases lay between the germline ends. The CDR3 spans 16 residues.

The chain employs TRBV4-2 and TRBJ2-1, with a possible D match to TRBD2 (6 bases). Germline CDR1 reads LGHNA; CDR2 reads YNFKEQ. V was clipped by 3 bases and J by 0 bases, with 21 bases between them. The CDR3 sequence is 19 residues long. CDR3 amino acids: CASSHGVGTRPISYNEQFF. CDR3 DNA: TGTGCCAGCAGCCACGGTGTCGGGACTCGCCCTATCTCCTACAATGAGCAGTTCTTC.

The chain links TRBV7-6 to TRBJ2-6; TRBD2 might be the D (5 bases). Germline-derived CDR1 and CDR2 are SGHVS and FNYEAQ. V was trimmed by 4 bases and J by 4 bases, leaving 20 bases between them. This CDR3 region has 18 residues. CDR3 sequence: CASSYPSGGGSGANVLTF. The CDR3 coding sequence is TGTGCCAGCAGCTACCCCTCCGGTGGAGGCTCAGGGGCCAACGTCCTGACTTTC.

This clonotype turned up a few times. The chain couples TRBV29-1 to TRBJ2-5; D not certain. CDR3 size: 12 residues. V was cut by 3 bases and J by 0 bases, with 5 bases left in between. Germline V gene sequence: CDR1 SQVTM, CDR2 ANQGSEA. The CDR3 protein is CSVEVDQETQYF. The CDR3 DNA reads TGCAGCGTTGAGGTAGACCAAGAGACCCAGTACTTC.

CDR3 bases: TGTGCCAGCAGCGGGGACAGGTCACAAGAGACCCAGTACTTC. Its translation is CASSGDRSQETQYF. The chain combines TRBV9 with TRBJ2-5, with TRBD1 identical over 8 bases. V lost 3 bases and J lost 2; bases outside the gene matches: 3. The CDR3 is 14 residues long. Germline V gene data show CDR1 as SGDLS and CDR2 as YYNGEE.

This clonotype showed up many times. The gene calls are TRBV11-2 and TRBJ2-1; perhaps D is TRBD1 or TRBD2 (5 bases each). The V end was cut by 3 bases, the J end by 7 bases, with 7 bases between. The CDR3 loop spans 12 amino acids. The germline CDR1 and CDR2 sequences are SGHAT and FQNNGV. CDR3 sequence (DNA): TGTGCCAGCAGCTTTGGGGGTAATGAGCAGTTCTTC. Translation gives CASSFGGNEQFF.

The chain combines TRBV4-1 with TRBJ1-1; D unresolved. This CDR3 comprises 16 residues. Germline V CDR1 and CDR2: MGHRA, YSYEKL. V lost 2 bases, J lost 0 bases, and 13 bases lay in between. This chain's CDR3 is CASSQSPWAVNTEAFF. The DNA for the CDR3 is TGCGCCAGCAGCCAATCTCCCTGGGCCGTGAACACTGAAGCTTTCTTT.

With respect to this clonotype: Given a much more abundant clone one base away, this may be a read error. This chain links TRBV4-1 with TRBJ2-1; TRBD1 aligns across 9 bases. V was clipped by 3 bases and J by 9 bases; unmatched bases: 6. The CDR3 loop spans 14 amino acids. Per germline, CDR1 MGHRA and CDR2 YSYEKL. DNA of the CDR3: TGCGCCAGCAGCCAGACAGGGGGTAGGGTTGAGCAGTTCTTC. Its translation: CASSQTGGRVEQFF.

This clonotype was recorded many times. This chain links TRBV9 with TRBJ2-5; 8 positions match TRBD2. The V gene's germline CDR1 is SGDLS and CDR2 YYNGEE. Trimming removed 3 bases from V and 4 bases from J; junction bases left unmatched: 5. There are 14 residues in the CDR3. CDR3 coding DNA: TGTGCCAGCAGCGGGGGGACTAGTCCAGAGACCCAGTACTTC. Its protein is CASSGGTSPETQYF.

In its sample, this clonotype was seen many times. The genes are TRBV6-5 and TRBJ2-7; a possible D gene is TRBD1 (5 bases). V lost 0 bases and J lost 3, with 6 bases in between. The CDR3 extends over 13 amino acids. Per germline, CDR1 MNHEY and CDR2 SVGAGI. The CDR3 here is CASSYSTGYEQYF. CDR3 sequence (DNA): TGTGCCAGCAGTTACTCAACAGGCTACGAGCAGTACTTC.

In this sample, this clonotype turned up many times. V and J are TRBV6-5 and TRBJ2-3; 8 nucleotides align to TRBD1. The CDR3 covers 16 residues. After removal of 6 bases from V and 0 bases from J, the junction contained 8 bases not matched to a gene. CDR1 MNHEY and CDR2 SVGAGI come from the germline V gene. This CDR3 reads CASSSYRQGSTDTQYF. The CDR3 bases are TGTGCCAGCAGCAGTTACAGACAGGGGAGCACAGATACGCAGTATTTT.

In the case of this clonotype: A much larger clone sits a single nucleotide away, making a read error possible. CDR3 DNA sequence: TGTGCCAGCAGTTTTGGACGCCGGGACCAGGCCTACAATGAGCAGTTCTTC. Translation: CASSFGRRDQAYNEQFF. This chain uses TRBV27 with TRBJ2-1; D is perhaps TRBD1 or TRBD2 (5 bases each). The CDR3 is made up of 17 amino acids. V lost 3 bases and J 2 bases, leaving 17 bases between the germline ends. CDR1 MNHEY and CDR2 SMNVEV come from the germline V gene (reference sequence).

The V and J genes are TRBV12-3 or TRBV12-4 and TRBJ1-2; 8 bases are a match to TRBD1. The CDR3 sequence is 15 residues long. The trim removed 3 bases at V and 8 bases at J, leaving 11 bases unmatched. CDR3 coding DNA: TGTGCCAGCAGTTTGGGCCAGGGGGCGTTGACGGGCTACACCTTC. It translates to CASSLGQGALTGYTF.

The chain recombines TRBV2 with TRBJ2-1; 9 bases fit TRBD2. The germline CDR1 and CDR2 sequences are SNHLY and FYNNEI. CDR3 length equals 17 residues. The J segment lost 2 bases and the V segment lost 4 bases, leaving 9 bases of the junction unmatched. CDR3: CASSVFGGGAPYNEQFF. As DNA, the CDR3 is TGTGCCAGCAGTGTATTCGGCGGGGGGGCCCCCTACAATGAGCAGTTCTTC.

The chain employs TRBV20-1 and TRBJ1-1; perhaps TRBD1 as D (5 bases). Germline V CDR1 and CDR2: DFQATT, SNEGSKA (reference sequence). The CDR3 loop spans 14 amino acids. Trimming pared 3 bases from V and 10 bases from J, leaving 21 bases between. Written as DNA, the CDR3 is TGCAGTGCTAGGGGGGGTGAGGGCTCCCTAGTAGCTTTCTTT. This translates into CSARGGEGSLVAFF.

The chain is built from TRBV28 and TRBJ1-1; possible D gene TRBD1, 6 bases. V lost 6 bases and J 6 bases, leaving 14 bases between the germline ends. CDR1 and CDR2 (germline): MDHEN, SYDVKM. The CDR3 spans 13 residues. This CDR3 reads CASSGWTDSEAFF. The CDR3 nucleotides read TGTGCCAGCAGCGGTTGGACAGACTCTGAAGCTTTCTTT.

The genes are TRBV28 and TRBJ2-2; D is ambiguous. The CDR3 covers 16 residues. V lost 2 bases to trimming and J lost 0 bases, with 10 bases between them. Germline V gives CDR1 MDHEN, CDR2 SYDVKM. DNA for the CDR3: TGTGCCAGCAGTTTAGCCGAGTACGCGAACACCGGGGAGCTGTTTTTT. This sequence encodes CASSLAEYANTGELFF.

V gene TRBV7-9 combines with J gene TRBJ1-5, with D possibly matching TRBD1 (6 bases). V was cut by 5 bases and J by 4 bases, with 15 bases left in between. There are 15 residues in the CDR3. CDR1 is SEHNR, CDR2 FQNEAQ, per germline (reference sequence). In nucleotides, the CDR3 is TGTGCCAGCAGCCCAACCAACAGGGCTAATCAGCCCCAGCATTTT. Translating it yields CASSPTNRANQPQHF.

This clonotype has at least ten counts. The V call is TRBV5-1, the J call TRBJ2-6, with D unclear. Trimming pared 1 base from V and 0 bases from J, leaving 11 bases between. This CDR3 is built from 17 residues. Germline V lookup: CDR1 SGHRS, CDR2 YFSETQ. This CDR3 reads CASSLPDGPSGANVLTF. The CDR3 DNA sequence: TGCGCCAGCAGCTTGCCCGACGGGCCCTCTGGGGCCAACGTCCTGACTTTC.

There are many counts of this clonotype. The chain combines TRBV6-4 with TRBJ2-3, with D possibly TRBD1 on 6 matching bases. This CDR3 region has 17 residues. V was cut by 0 bases and J by 1 base, with 14 bases left in between. Germline V gene sequence: CDR1 MRHNA, CDR2 SNTAGT. DNA for the CDR3: TGTGCCAGCAGTGACTCGAGTACGTCAGGGGGCACAGATACGCAGTATTTT. The encoded protein is CASSDSSTSGGTDTQYF.

V gene TRBV7-8 combines with J gene TRBJ1-5; TRBD1 aligns across 10 bases. Germline CDR1 and CDR2: SGHVS and FQNEAQ. J gave up 6 bases and V 1 base, and 3 bases lay outside the gene matches. The CDR3 totals 15 residues. CDR3 in amino acids: CASSLGDRGGQPQHF. Written as DNA, the CDR3 is TGTGCCAGCAGCTTAGGGGACAGGGGAGGTCAGCCCCAGCATTTT.